The clone carrying this T cell receptor (beta chain) was counted at least ten times. Antigen: not known. The sample belongs to a study of Graves' ophthalmopathy and Graves' hyperthyroidism. Study-level findings and limits: Among expanded thyroid clonotypes above 0.001 frequency, most also occurred in blood.

RNA transcripts were the template, and TCR beta CDR3 regions were amplified from them. The authors performed first-round RT-PCR with HTBI primers and then a second-round multiplex PCR. MiXCR was run by TCRdb on the multiplex PCR reads, yielding one entry per CDR3 protein. The sample includes 300,000 to 450,000 distinct CDR3 sequences, about 17% of them seen just once. Germline V gene sequence: CDR1 MDHEN, CDR2 SYDVKM. V lost 10 bases and J 1 base, leaving 17 bases between the germline ends. The CDR3 totals 14 residues. Calling hyperthyroidism stable required that no ophthalmopathy show up within 18 months of follow-up. Additional autoimmune diseases, uncontrolled infections, pregnancy or lactation disqualified patients.

The chain employs TRBV28 and TRBJ2-7, with D perhaps TRBD1 (6 bases). The TCR was taken from an adult woman with stable Graves' hyperthyroidism. The sample comprised peripheral blood. The CDR3 DNA follows: TGTGCCATCGATCGACAGCAGGGGTCCTACGAGCAGTACTTC. Translation: CAIDRQQGSYEQYF.